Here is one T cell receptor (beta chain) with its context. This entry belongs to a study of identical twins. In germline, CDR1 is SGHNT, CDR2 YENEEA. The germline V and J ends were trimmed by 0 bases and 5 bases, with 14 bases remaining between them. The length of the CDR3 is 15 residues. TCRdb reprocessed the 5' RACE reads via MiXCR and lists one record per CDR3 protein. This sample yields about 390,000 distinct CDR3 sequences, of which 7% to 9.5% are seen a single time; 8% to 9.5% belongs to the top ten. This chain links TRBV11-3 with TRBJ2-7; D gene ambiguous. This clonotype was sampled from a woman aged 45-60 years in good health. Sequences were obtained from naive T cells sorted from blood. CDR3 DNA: TGTGCCAGCAGCTTAGATCCATTAGATTCGAACGAGCAGTACGTC. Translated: CASSLDPLDSNEQYV.